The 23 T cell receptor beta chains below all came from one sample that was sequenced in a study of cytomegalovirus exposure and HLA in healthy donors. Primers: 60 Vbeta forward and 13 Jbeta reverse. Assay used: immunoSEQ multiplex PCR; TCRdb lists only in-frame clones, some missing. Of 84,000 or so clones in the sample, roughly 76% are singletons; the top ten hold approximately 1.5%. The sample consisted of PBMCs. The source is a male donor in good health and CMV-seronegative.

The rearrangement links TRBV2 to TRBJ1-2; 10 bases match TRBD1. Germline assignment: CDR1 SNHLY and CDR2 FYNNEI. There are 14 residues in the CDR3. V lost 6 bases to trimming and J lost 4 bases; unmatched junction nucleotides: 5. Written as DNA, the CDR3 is TGTGCCAGCAGGAGGGACAGGGGCTCCTATGGCTACACCTTC. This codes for CASRRDRGSYGYTF. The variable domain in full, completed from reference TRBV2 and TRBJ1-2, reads EPEVTQTPSHQVTQMGQEVILRCVPISNHLYFYWYRQILGQKVEFLVSFYNNEISEKSEIFDDQFSVERPDGSNFTLKIRSTKLEDSAMYFCASRRDRGSYGYTFGSGTRLTVV.

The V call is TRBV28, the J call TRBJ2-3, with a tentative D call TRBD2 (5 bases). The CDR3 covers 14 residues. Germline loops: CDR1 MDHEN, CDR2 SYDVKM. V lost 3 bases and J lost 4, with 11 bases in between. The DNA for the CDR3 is TGTGCCAGCAGTTTTGAGGGAACACCAGATACGCAGTATTTT. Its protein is CASSFEGTPDTQYF.

CDR3 sequence reads: CASSDTTSFKSYNEQFF. The DNA for the CDR3 is TGTGCCAGCAGCGATACGACTAGTTTCAAATCCTACAATGAGCAGTTCTTC. This chain joins TRBV7-8 and TRBJ2-1, with D tentatively TRBD2 (6 bases). From germline, CDR1 is SGHVS and CDR2 FQNEAQ. The CDR3 loop spans 17 amino acids. V was cut by 5 bases and J by 1 base, with 18 bases left in between.

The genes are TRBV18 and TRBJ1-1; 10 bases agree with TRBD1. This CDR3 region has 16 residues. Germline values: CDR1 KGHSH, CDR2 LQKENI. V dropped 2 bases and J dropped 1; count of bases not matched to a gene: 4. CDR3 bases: TGTGCCAGCTCACCATGGGACAGGGGTCGGAACACTGAAGCTTTCTTT. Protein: CASSPWDRGRNTEAFF.

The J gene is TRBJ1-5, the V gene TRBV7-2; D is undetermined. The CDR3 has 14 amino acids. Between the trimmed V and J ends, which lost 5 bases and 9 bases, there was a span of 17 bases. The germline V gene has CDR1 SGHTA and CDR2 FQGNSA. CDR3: CASSPRVRSGPQHF. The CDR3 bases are TGTGCCAGCAGCCCCCGAGTACGTTCGGGGCCCCAGCATTTT.

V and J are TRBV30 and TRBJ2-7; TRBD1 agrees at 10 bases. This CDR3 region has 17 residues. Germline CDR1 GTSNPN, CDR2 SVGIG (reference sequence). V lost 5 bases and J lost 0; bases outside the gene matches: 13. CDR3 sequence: CAWVPSLGTGASYEQYF. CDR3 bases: TGTGCCTGGGTTCCCTCACTCGGGACAGGGGCCTCCTACGAGCAGTACTTC. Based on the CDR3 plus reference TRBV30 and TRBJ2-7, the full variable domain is SQTIHQWPATLVQPVGSPLSLECTVEGTSNPNLYWYRQAAGRGLQLLFYSVGIGQISSEVPQNLSASRPQDRQFILSSKKLLLSDSGFYLCAWVPSLGTGASYEQYFGPGTRLTVT.

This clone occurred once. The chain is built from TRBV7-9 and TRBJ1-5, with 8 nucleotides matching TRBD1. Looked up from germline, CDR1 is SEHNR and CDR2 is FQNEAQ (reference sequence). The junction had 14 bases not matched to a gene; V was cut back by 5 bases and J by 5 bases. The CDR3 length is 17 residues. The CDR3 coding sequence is TGTGCCAGCAGCCGTGGACAGGGCCTCGGTTGGGATCAGCCCCAGCATTTT. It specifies CASSRGQGLGWDQPQHF.

CDR3 DNA: TGTGCCAGCAGTTTAGGCGGGAGGGGCCCTATGGATACGCAGTATTTT. Residues: CASSLGGRGPMDTQYF. This chain joins TRBV27 and TRBJ2-3; the match to TRBD2 covers 9 bases. CDR3 size: 16 residues. Germline values: CDR1 MNHEY, CDR2 SMNVEV (reference sequence). The ends lost 2 bases at V and 6 bases at J; junction bases unmatched: 9.

The CDR3 DNA follows: TGTGCCAGCAGTGCCCATTCAGGGATACAAGAGACCCAGTACTTC. This encodes CASSAHSGIQETQYF. V usage is TRBV6-1 and J usage is TRBJ2-5; D may be TRBD1 (5 bases). With 4 bases removed from V and 2 bases from J, the gap between germline ends came to 14 bases. The CDR3 covers 15 residues. Germline-derived CDR1 and CDR2 are MNHNS and SASEGT.

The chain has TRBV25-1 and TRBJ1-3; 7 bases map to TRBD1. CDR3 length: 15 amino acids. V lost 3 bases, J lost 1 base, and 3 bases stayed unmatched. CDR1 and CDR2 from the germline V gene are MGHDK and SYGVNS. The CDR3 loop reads CASSDPTGSGNTIYF. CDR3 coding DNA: TGTGCCAGCAGTGATCCGACAGGGTCTGGAAACACCATATATTTT.

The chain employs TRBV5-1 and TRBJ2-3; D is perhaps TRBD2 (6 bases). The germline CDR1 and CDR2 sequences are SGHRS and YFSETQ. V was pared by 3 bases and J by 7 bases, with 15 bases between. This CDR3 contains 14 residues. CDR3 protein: CASSSGGVGNTQYF. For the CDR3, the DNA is TGCGCCAGCAGCTCCGGCGGGGTCGGGAATACGCAGTATTTT.

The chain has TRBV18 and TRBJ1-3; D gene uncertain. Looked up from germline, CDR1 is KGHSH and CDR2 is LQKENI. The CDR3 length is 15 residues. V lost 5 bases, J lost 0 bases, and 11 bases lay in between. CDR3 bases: TGTGCCAGCTCAGCATACAGCAGCTCTGGAAACACCATATATTTT. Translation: CASSAYSSSGNTIYF.

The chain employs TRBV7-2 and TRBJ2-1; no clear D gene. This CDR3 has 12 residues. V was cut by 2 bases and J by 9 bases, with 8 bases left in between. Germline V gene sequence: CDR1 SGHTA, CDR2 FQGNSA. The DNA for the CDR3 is TGTGCCAGCAGCTTACTAGTGAGTGAGCAGTTCTTC. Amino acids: CASSLLVSEQFF.

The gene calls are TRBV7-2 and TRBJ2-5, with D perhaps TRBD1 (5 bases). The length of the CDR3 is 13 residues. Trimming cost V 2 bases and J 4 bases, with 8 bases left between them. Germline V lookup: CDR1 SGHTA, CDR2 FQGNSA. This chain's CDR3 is CASSLHQGETQYF. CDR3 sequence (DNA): TGTGCCAGCAGCTTACACCAGGGAGAGACCCAGTACTTC.

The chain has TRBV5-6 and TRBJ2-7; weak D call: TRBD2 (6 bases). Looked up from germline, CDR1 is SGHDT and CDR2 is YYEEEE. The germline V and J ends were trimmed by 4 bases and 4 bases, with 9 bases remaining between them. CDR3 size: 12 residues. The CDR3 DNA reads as TGTGCCAGCAGCCCCGGGACTTACGAGCAGTACTTC. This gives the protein CASSPGTYEQYF.

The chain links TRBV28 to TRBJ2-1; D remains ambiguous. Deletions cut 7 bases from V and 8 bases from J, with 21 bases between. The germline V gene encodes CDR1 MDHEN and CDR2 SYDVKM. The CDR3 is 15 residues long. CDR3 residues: CASTQLMSLRDEQFF. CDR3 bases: TGTGCCAGCACCCAACTGATGAGCTTACGGGATGAGCAGTTCTTC.

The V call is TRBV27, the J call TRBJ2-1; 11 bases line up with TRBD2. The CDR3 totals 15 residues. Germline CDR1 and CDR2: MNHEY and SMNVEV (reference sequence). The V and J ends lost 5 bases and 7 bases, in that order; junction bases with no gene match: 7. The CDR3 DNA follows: TGTGCCAGCAGTCGGATCGGGACTAGCGGAAATGAGCAGTTCTTC. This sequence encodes CASSRIGTSGNEQFF.

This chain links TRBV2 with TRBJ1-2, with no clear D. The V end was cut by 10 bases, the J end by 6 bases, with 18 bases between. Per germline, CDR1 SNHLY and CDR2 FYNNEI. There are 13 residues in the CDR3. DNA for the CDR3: TGTGCCACCCAGAAAGATTGGAGTCATGGCTACACCTTC. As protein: CATQKDWSHGYTF. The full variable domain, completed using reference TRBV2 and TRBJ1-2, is EPEVTQTPSHQVTQMGQEVILRCVPISNHLYFYWYRQILGQKVEFLVSFYNNEISEKSEIFDDQFSVERPDGSNFTLKIRSTKLEDSAMYFCATQKDWSHGYTFGSGTRLTVV.

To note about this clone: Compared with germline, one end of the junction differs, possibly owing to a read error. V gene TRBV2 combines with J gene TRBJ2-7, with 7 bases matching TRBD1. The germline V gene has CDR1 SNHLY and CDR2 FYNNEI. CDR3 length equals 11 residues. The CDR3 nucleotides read TGTGCCAGCAGCGAACCGGGGACAGCCCGCTTC. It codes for CASSEPGTARF.

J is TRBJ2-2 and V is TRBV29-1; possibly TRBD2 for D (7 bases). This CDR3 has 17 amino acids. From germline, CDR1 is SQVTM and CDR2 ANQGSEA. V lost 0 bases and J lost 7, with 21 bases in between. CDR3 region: CSVEDQGRETTSGELFF. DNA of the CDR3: TGCAGCGTTGAAGATCAGGGGCGGGAGACAACAAGCGGGGAGCTGTTTTTT.

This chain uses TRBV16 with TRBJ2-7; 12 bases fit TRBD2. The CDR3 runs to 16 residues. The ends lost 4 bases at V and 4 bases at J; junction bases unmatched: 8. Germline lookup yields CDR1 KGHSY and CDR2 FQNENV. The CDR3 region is CASSPPELAGGYEQYF. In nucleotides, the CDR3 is TGTGCCAGCAGCCCGCCCGAACTAGCGGGAGGATACGAGCAGTACTTC.

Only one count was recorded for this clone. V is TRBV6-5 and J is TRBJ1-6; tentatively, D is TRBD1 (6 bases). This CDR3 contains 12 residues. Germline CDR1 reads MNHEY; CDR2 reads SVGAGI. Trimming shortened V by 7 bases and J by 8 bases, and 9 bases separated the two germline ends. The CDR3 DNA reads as TGTGCCAGCAAGGGGGGGGATTCACCCCTCCACTTT. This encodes CASKGGDSPLHF.

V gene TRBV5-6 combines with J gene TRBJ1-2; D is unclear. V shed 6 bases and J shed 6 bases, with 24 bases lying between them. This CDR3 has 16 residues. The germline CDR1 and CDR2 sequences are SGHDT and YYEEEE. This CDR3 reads CASTRGPLQTKNGYTF. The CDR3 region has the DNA TGTGCCAGCACACGAGGGCCCCTTCAGACCAAGAATGGCTACACCTTC.